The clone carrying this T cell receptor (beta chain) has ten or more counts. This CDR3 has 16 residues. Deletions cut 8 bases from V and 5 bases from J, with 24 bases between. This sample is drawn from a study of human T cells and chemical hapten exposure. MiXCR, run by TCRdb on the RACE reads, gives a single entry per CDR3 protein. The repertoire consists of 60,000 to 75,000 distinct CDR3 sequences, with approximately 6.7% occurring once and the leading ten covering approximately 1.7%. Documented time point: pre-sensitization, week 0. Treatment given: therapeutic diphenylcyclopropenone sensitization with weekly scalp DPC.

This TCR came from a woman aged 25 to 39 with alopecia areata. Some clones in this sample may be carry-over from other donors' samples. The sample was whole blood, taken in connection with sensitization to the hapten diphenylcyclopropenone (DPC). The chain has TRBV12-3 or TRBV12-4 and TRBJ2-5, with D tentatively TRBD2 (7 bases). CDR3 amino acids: CASGAVLGGGQETQYF. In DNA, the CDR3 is TGTGCCAGCGGTGCGGTTCTGGGGGGGGGGCAGGAGACCCAGTACTTC.